This TCR beta chain was captured in a study of T cells in Graves' hyperthyroidism and ophthalmopathy. This clonotype was counted many times. It was RNA transcripts that yielded the amplified TCR beta CDR3 regions. The TCR CDR3 was amplified in a first-round RT-PCR using the HTBI primer set. TCRdb passed the multiplex PCR reads through MiXCR, listing each CDR3 protein once. The top ten clones hold about 5.8% of a sample with about 580,000 distinct CDR3 sequences, roughly 13% of them seen once. This CDR3 is built from 18 residues. V was pared by 3 bases and J by 3 bases, with 23 bases between. V gene TRBV12-3 or TRBV12-4 combines with J gene TRBJ1-2; D is unresolved. Input material: blood. The receptor comes from a woman in her twenties or thirties with Graves' hyperthyroidism that later progressed to Graves' ophthalmopathy. The CDR3 coding sequence is TGTGCCAGCAGTTTCTGGGGAAATGAATTCGGGCCTCACTATGGCTACACCTTC. This encodes CASSFWGNEFGPHYGYTF.